Reported below is one T cell receptor beta chain. The data originate from a study of blood T cell repertoires in COVID-19. As for the study in general: Samples of COVID-19 (acute and convalescent) were obtained from the United States, Italy and Spain.

Per the original methods: From reference gene primer amplification, estimates of nucleated cell counts were derived. TCRdb's copy holds only in-frame clones and misses some; the assay was immunoSEQ multiplex PCR. V and J calls and clone size are as listed in that table; D and trimming were resolved from the DNA. The sample includes more than 350,000 clones, about 89% seen only once; the top ten take 10%. Germline CDR1 reads LNHDA; CDR2 reads SQIVND (reference sequence). CDR3 size: 15 residues. V lost 0 bases and J 1 base, leaving 7 bases between the germline ends. This chain joins TRBV19 and TRBJ2-1, with a tentative D call TRBD1 (5 bases). This TCR was recovered from a woman in her twenties or thirties with COVID-19, enrolled during active disease. The specimen sequenced was peripheral blood. DNA for the CDR3: TGTGCCAGTAGTATAGAACAGGCTTCCTACAATGAGCAGTTCTTC. This encodes CASSIEQASYNEQFF.